This T cell receptor (beta chain) appears in the sequencing data of a study of shared clonotypes between healthy human individuals (dated by TCRdb to the early 2020s). Concerning the study at large: Three men and a couple of women, aged 18 to 49 years, made up the cohort. For each donor, CD4 naive and CD4 memory were each given three plates, CD8 naive was given two plates, and CD8 memory was given one plate. To estimate repertoire size and how much clonotypes are shared between individuals, the study performed deep sequencing of blood TCR repertoires from five healthy adults. Libraries were prepared and TCR repertoires were sequenced by different laboratories using diverse techniques, in order to increase sequencing depth and limit assay-specific biases. Each donor's leukapheresis produced roughly between roughly 0.85 and 9 billion PBMCs. Results the study describes overall, beyond this receptor: Pairwise subsampling led to the expectation that sequencing depth would affect the degree of clonotype sharing among donors. Naive subsets generally had larger estimated clonotype richness than memory subsets did. Higher generation probabilities were observed for clonotypes shared by all four sorted-subset donors than for non-shared clonotypes. About 5% of naive CD4, 3.5% of naive CD8, roughly 2.4% of memory CD4, and 0.4% of memory CD8 clonotypes were shared across a handful of donors. Incomplete sequencing was indicated by rarefaction of sorted-subset datasets, despite the large sequencing depth. Only blood was sampled, and tissue TCR repertoires likely differ from those in blood. The genetic and exposure-history diversity represented was limited by the small number of donors.

Using the deep immunoSEQ assay, TCR CDR3 regions were amplified from genomic DNA by multiplex PCR. For each cell subset, the extracted genomic DNA was distributed evenly across all wells of several immunoSEQ 96-well plates, and each plate served as one replicate. For sorted subsets, each replicate PCR was loaded with roughly 200 ng genomic DNA, equivalent to roughly 30,000 T cell genomes. The purified libraries were quantified using a Qubit 3.0 fluorometer, sized with a Bioanalyzer 2100, and then quantified again using the KAPA Library Quantification kit. A separate single-read 150-cycle Illumina NextSeq 550 flow cell was used to sequence each immunoSEQ 96-well plate. The paper's processing steps were these. The immunoSEQ output contained only junctional sequences without quality scores, so filtering could not match that applied to full-length reads. To assign V/J genes and CDR3, sequences were annotated using PyIR, a Python wrapper for IgBLAST v1.9, with IMGT germline references. Any read was removed if the V/J assignment was weak (E-value above 1e-6), the CDR3 was missing, or the read contained stop codons, out-of-frame junctions, or ambiguous translated residues. V3J clonotypes were defined by identical inferred V gene, J gene, and CDR3 amino acid sequence. Percentage overlap between repertoires was calculated by dividing the number of shared unique clonotypes by the size of the smaller repertoire. Richness of each repertoire was evaluated using RTK rarefaction, the Chao1 estimator, and Recon v2.1 estimates of unobserved clonotypes. For all TCRbeta clonotypes obtained by the gDNA method from a few donors, generation probabilities were computed with OLGA. TCRdb took over this immuneACCESS table, retaining in-frame rearrangements with V and J assigned. Such tables are incomplete; in checked studies, under half of the missing clones stem from an unresolved V gene, and the remainder is unexplained. The V and J calls and clone size were taken over from that table, and D and trimming were inferred from the DNA. The sample table shows more than 850,000 clones, and approximately 80% are seen once. Clones ranked in the top ten supply 0.5% to 0.6% of the sample.

The donors were healthy, HIV-negative adults with no recently reported acute infections or vaccinations. Every donor was a Caucasian adult residing in Nashville, Tennessee, USA. CD4+ T cells were enriched by magnetic negative selection, after which naive cells were positively selected on CD45RA and the negative fraction was taken as the memory subset. After blood collection by leukapheresis, PBMCs were isolated using Ficoll-Histopaque density gradient centrifugation and then cryopreserved in the vapor phase of liquid nitrogen. Purity and quantity of every magnetically sorted T cell population were checked by analytical flow cytometry. From each sorted fraction, genomic DNA was isolated and quantified by UV absorbance on a Nanodrop 2000c. As for this clone: What antigen it recognizes has not been identified. One base away there is no much larger clone; base qualities are not given.

The CDR1 and CDR2 encoded by the germline V gene are SGHTA and FQGNSA. Trimming accounts for 1 base at V and 10 bases at J, while the number of junction bases matched to no gene is 6. From the cysteine up to the phenylalanine, the CDR3 has a length of 14 residues. Kept here is only the CDR3 DNA, which spans 42 bases and is read in frame from base 1. The sequence is built from TRBV7-2 and TRBJ1-4, with 7 bases matching TRBD1. The source material was memory CD4+ T cells from PBMCs. The sample's cell subset or site, from its label and the paper: CD45RA-negative fraction. This clonotype was sampled from a man younger than 35 in good health. Some clones in this sample may be carry-over from other donors' samples. The CDR3 protein: CASSLEGANRKLFF. The bases read TGTGCCAGCAGCTTAGAGGGGGCTAATAGAAAACTGTTTTTT.